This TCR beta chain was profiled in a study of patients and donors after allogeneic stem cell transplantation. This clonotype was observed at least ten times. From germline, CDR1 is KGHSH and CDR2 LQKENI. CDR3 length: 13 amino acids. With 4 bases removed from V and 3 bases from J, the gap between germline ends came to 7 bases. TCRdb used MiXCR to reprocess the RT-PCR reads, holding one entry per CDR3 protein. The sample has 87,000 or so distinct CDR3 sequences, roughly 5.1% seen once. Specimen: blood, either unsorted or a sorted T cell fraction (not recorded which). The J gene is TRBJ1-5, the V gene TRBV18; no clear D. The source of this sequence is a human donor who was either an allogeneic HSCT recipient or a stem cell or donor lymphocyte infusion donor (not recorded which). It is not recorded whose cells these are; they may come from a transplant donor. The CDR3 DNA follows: TGTGCCAGCTCACGGCAAAACAATCAGCCCCAGCATTTT. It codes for CASSRQNNQPQHF.